This is a list of T cell receptor beta chains from one sample in a study of T cell repertoires in cytomegalovirus infection. TCRdb re-analysed the reads in MiXCR, keeping a single row per CDR3 protein. The sample has just over 300,000 distinct CDR3 sequences, roughly 17% seen once. What was sequenced was PBMCs. The receptors here all came from a human donor in good health (CMV status not recorded). Some clones in this sample may be carry-over from other donors' samples. The CDR3 runs from the conserved cysteine through the conserved F or W. Fields, in order: D gene, clone size, V gene, J gene, CDR3 DNA, CDR3 protein. A D gene is named only where the DNA matches it firmly. Size tells how often a clone was seen (once, few, many) or the class of an expanded clone, and some rows leave it out.

-	-	TRBV20-1	TRBJ2-5	TGCAGTGCTAGAGCCATGGACTCGCCCCAAGAGACCCAGTACTTC	CSARAMDSPQETQYF
TRBD2	many	TRBV7-9	TRBJ2-5	TGTGCCAGCAGCTCTAGCGGGGGTGGAGAGACCCAGTACTTC	CASSSSGGGETQYF
TRBD2	few	TRBV4-3	TRBJ2-1	TGCGCCAGCAGCCAAGATCACTTAGGCTCTCTGCGGGGGGGTTTGGATGAGCAGTTCTTC	CASSQDHLGSLRGGLDEQFF
TRBD2	few	TRBV20-1	TRBJ2-1	TGCAGTGCTAGTGATCGGGGGGGCCGTAATGAGCAGTTCTTC	CSASDRGGRNEQFF
-	few	TRBV6-6	TRBJ1-5	TGTGCCAGCAGTTACTCGACAGTCGCCAATCAGCCCCAGCATTTT	CASSYSTVANQPQHF
-	many	TRBV7-2	TRBJ2-5	TGTGCCAGCAGCTTAGTTGGGTCGGCGTACCAAGAGACCCAGTACTTC	CASSLVGSAYQETQYF
-	many	TRBV12-3/TRBV12-4	TRBJ1-2	TGTGCCAGCAGTTTAGCTAAGAGGGATGGCTACACCTTC	CASSLAKRDGYTF
TRBD1	-	TRBV20-1	TRBJ1-4	TGCAGTGCCGTCCAGGGGGGTGAGAAACTGTTTTTT	CSAVQGGEKLFF
-	few	TRBV12-3/TRBV12-4	TRBJ2-1	TGTGCCAGCAGGGGACTTTCCTACAATGAGCAGTTCTTC	CASRGLSYNEQFF
-	few	TRBV6-1	TRBJ2-2	TGTGCCATCTTCGTTGGGACGAGCACCGGGGAGCTGTTTTTT	CAIFVGTSTGELFF
TRBD2	-	TRBV25-1	TRBJ2-5	TGTGCCAGCAGTGTCCAGACTAGCGGGTTGACCCAGTACTTC	CASSVQTSGLTQYF
TRBD1	-	TRBV6-5	TRBJ1-2	TGTGCCAGCAGTCGCGACAGGGGCCTCCTCCATGGCTACACCTTC	CASSRDRGLLHGYTF
TRBD1	-	TRBV19	TRBJ1-1	TGTGCCAGTAGTATACCGGGACAGGCCGTCACTGAAGCTTTCTTT	CASSIPGQAVTEAFF
-	few	TRBV19	TRBJ2-1	TGTGCCACCACGTCTCTTGGGGAGCAGTTCTTC	CATTSLGEQFF
-	many	TRBV28	TRBJ1-2	TGTGCCAGCAGTCCCCCAGGATGGCCCTATGGCTACACCTTC	CASSPPGWPYGYTF
-	few	TRBV10-3	TRBJ1-5	TGTGCCATCAGTGAGGGGGAGGTTGGTCAGCCCCAGCATTTT	CAISEGEVGQPQHF
TRBD1	many	TRBV7-8	TRBJ1-4	TGTGCCAGCAGCCGGAGTGGGACAGGGAGTGAAAAACTGTTTTTT	CASSRSGTGSEKLFF
TRBD2	few	TRBV4-2	TRBJ2-7	TGTGCCAGCAGCCAAGGATCCCAGGGCGGGAGCTCCTACGAGCAGTACTTC	CASSQGSQGGSSYEQYF
-	many	TRBV7-2	TRBJ1-6	TGTGCCAGCAGCTTACGGGGAATGGATTCACCCCTCCACTTT	CASSLRGMDSPLHF
-	few	TRBV6-5	TRBJ2-2	TGTGCCAGCAGTTACTCAGCCAGGGAAAGGACCGGGGAGCTGTTTTTT	CASSYSARERTGELFF
-	few	TRBV14	TRBJ2-1	TGTGCCAGCAGCCCCCCAGGGGGGGACTACAATGAGCAGTTCTTC	CASSPPGGDYNEQFF
TRBD2	many	TRBV10-3	TRBJ2-7	TGTGCCATCAGTGAGTCTGAGCGGGGGGGTGAGCAGTACTTC	CAISESERGGEQYF